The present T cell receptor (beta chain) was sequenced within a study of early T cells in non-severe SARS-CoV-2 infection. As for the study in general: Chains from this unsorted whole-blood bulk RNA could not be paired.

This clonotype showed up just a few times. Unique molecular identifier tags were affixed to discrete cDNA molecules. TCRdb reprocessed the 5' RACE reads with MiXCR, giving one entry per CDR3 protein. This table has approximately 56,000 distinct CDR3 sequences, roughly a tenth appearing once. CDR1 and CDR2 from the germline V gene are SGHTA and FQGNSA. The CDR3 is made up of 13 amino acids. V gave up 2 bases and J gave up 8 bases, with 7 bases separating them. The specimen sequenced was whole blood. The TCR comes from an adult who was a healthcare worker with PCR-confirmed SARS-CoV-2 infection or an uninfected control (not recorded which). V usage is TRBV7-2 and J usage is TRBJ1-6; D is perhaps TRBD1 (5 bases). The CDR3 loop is CASSLRGDSPLHF. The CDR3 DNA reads TGTGCCAGCAGCTTACGGGGGGATTCACCCCTCCACTTT.